These T cell receptor beta chains were read from a single sample in a study of CD8+CD57+ T cells in acquired aplastic anemia. TCRdb itself ran the reads through MiXCR, one entry per CDR3 protein. The repertoire holds some 190,000 distinct CDR3 sequences, with approximately 45% as singletons. Sequencing was done on a sample of sorted CD4+, CD8+, or CD8+CD57+ T cells (not recorded which) from PBMCs. Source of these receptors: a human donor in good health. CDR3s include the opening cysteine and the closing phenylalanine or tryptophan. Fields, in order: clone size, J gene, V gene, D gene, CDR3 DNA, CDR3 protein. The D gene is left open where the match is weak. Not all rows give a size; the values are once, few, many and, for expanded clones, a class.

few TRBJ1-1 TRBV20-1 TRBD1 TGCAGTGCCGCCGGGACAGGCGACACTGAAGCTTTCTTT CSAAGTGDTEAFF
few TRBJ2-2 TRBV5-1 TRBD1 TGCGCCAGCAGCTTGGATATACAGGGGGCGAGCGGGGAGCTGTTTTTT CASSLDIQGASGELFF
- TRBJ2-3 TRBV5-1 - TGCGCCAGCAGCTTGGGGAATTTCGATACGCAGTATTTT CASSLGNFDTQYF
- TRBJ2-5 TRBV2 TRBD2 TGTGCCAGCAGAGCGTTCGGGACTAGCGGGGTGGAGACCCAGTACTTC CASRAFGTSGVETQYF
many TRBJ2-5 TRBV14 - TGTGCCAGCAGCCGACCCGGTACCGTCGTCGAGACCCAGTACTTC CASSRPGTVVETQYF
few TRBJ2-7 TRBV7-8 TRBD2 TGTGCCAGCAGCTTACCAGCGGGAGCGCCGCCCTACGAGCAGTACTTC CASSLPAGAPPYEQYF
- TRBJ2-3 TRBV12-3/TRBV12-4 TRBD2 TGTGCCAGCAGTTTGCAAGGGAGGGTCACAGATACGCAGTATTTT CASSLQGRVTDTQYF
- TRBJ2-7 TRBV14 TRBD2 TGTGCCAGCAGCCAAATAGCGGGAGGGCCTCCCTACGAGCAGTACTTC CASSQIAGGPPYEQYF
many TRBJ2-7 TRBV11-1 - TGTGCCAGCAGCTTCCCTAAAAACACCCGGACGGCGTCCTACGAGCAGTACTTC CASSFPKNTRTASYEQYF
many TRBJ2-7 TRBV12-3/TRBV12-4 TRBD2 TGTGCCAGCAGTTCAAATAGCGGGAGGGGTTACGAGCAGTACTTC CASSSNSGRGYEQYF
many TRBJ2-5 TRBV6-1 - TGTGCCAGCAGTCCCCGCCGGACGGACCAAGAGACCCAGTACTTC CASSPRRTDQETQYF
- TRBJ2-5 TRBV7-2 TRBD2 TGTGCCAGCAGCCCCGACCGGGACTACTTAGGGACCCAGTACTTC CASSPDRDYLGTQYF
- TRBJ1-6 TRBV6-4 - TGTGCCAGCAGTGTGGGGGCAGGGGATAATTCACCCCTCCACTTT CASSVGAGDNSPLHF
few TRBJ2-5 TRBV7-9 - TGTGCCAGCAGCTTCCGGGATGAGACCCAGTACTTC CASSFRDETQYF
many TRBJ2-1 TRBV15 TRBD2 TGTGCCACCAGCAGGGAACTAGCGGGAGGACTCAATGAGCAGTTCTTC CATSRELAGGLNEQFF
- TRBJ1-4 TRBV20-1 - TGCAGTGCTAGGCCCGAGACTAATGAAAAACTGTTTTTT CSARPETNEKLFF
many TRBJ2-2 TRBV7-3 - TGTGCCAGCAGCTTTGACACCCGAAGAGGCACCGGGGAGCTGTTTTTT CASSFDTRRGTGELFF
- TRBJ1-5 TRBV20-1 - TGCAGTGCTAGAATCTCGACTCAGCCCCAGCATTTT CSARISTQPQHF
- TRBJ2-5 TRBV2 TRBD1 TGTGCCAGCAAAACAGGGGGCCGTGACCAAGAGACCCAGTACTTC CASKTGGRDQETQYF
many TRBJ2-5 TRBV11-1 TRBD2 TGTGCCAGCACCCGGGACTACCTTAGTAAGACCCAGTACTTC CASTRDYLSKTQYF
- TRBJ1-5 TRBV20-1 - TGCAGTGCGGACTCCGGGACAACTTATAGCAATCAGCCCCAGCATTTT CSADSGTTYSNQPQHF
many TRBJ2-1 TRBV19 - TGTGCCAGTAGTAGGGGGGACAGACACAATGAGCAGTTCTTC CASSRGDRHNEQFF
- TRBJ2-7 TRBV5-1 - TGCGCCAGCAGCTTTGCCGGGGGGCCTGGTCTTGGCGAGCAGTACTTC CASSFAGGPGLGEQYF
- TRBJ2-5 TRBV11-2 TRBD2 TGTGCCAGCAGCAGTCCAGCTGGGACTAGCGGCCAAGAGACCCAGTACTTC CASSSPAGTSGQETQYF
many TRBJ2-7 TRBV5-1 - TGCGCCAGCAGCTTGGCTACCGCCAACTACGAGCAGTACTTC CASSLATANYEQYF
many TRBJ1-2 TRBV6-4 - TGTGCCAGCAGTGGTGGTTGGGGCTACACCTTC CASSGGWGYTF
- TRBJ2-7 TRBV6-1 TRBD1 TGTGCCAGCAGTGAAGACAGGGGGCAAATGTACGAGCAGTACTTC CASSEDRGQMYEQYF
once TRBJ2-7 TRBV20-1 TRBD2 TGCAGTGCTAGAGATATATCTAGCGGGAGAGCTCGGGACGAGCAGTACTTC CSARDISSGRARDEQYF
many TRBJ2-7 TRBV20-1 TRBD2 TGCAGTGCTAGAGGGCTAGCGGGAAGGCACGAGCAGTACTTC CSARGLAGRHEQYF
- TRBJ2-3 TRBV4-2 TRBD2 TGTGCCAGCAGCCTCCGACTAGCGGGGGTGACGGATACGCAGTATTTT CASSLRLAGVTDTQYF
many TRBJ1-6 TRBV4-2 - TGTGCCAGCAGAAAACCGTCAGGGGAGCGTAATTCACCCCTCCACTTT CASRKPSGERNSPLHF
many TRBJ2-1 TRBV7-2 - TGTGCCAGCAGCTTCGGGACGGGCTACTACAATGAGCAGTTCTTC CASSFGTGYYNEQFF
once TRBJ2-6 TRBV10-3 - TGTGCCATCAGTGACGTAACTGGGGCCAACGTCCTGACTTTC CAISDVTGANVLTF
few TRBJ1-1 TRBV2 - TGTGCCAGCAGGACACCTGGTATGAACACTGAAGCTTTCTTT CASRTPGMNTEAFF
- TRBJ1-5 TRBV24-1 TRBD1 TGTGCCACCAGTTTAGGGACAGGGGATAATCAGCCCCAGCATTTT CATSLGTGDNQPQHF
many TRBJ2-7 TRBV2 TRBD1 TGTGCCAGCAACCGGGACAGGGCGTTCTCCCCAAGCTACGAGCAGTACTTC CASNRDRAFSPSYEQYF
many TRBJ1-1 TRBV5-5 - TGTGCCAGCAGCTTGCAGGACAGAATGAACACTGAAGCTTTCTTT CASSLQDRMNTEAFF
many TRBJ2-2 TRBV4-2 - TGTGCCAGCAGCCCCAGTAGGGTTAACACCGGGGAGCTGTTTTTT CASSPSRVNTGELFF
- TRBJ2-7 TRBV5-1 - TGCGCCAGCAGCTTGGCCCCCGACTACGAGCAGTACTTC CASSLAPDYEQYF
few TRBJ2-1 TRBV12-3/TRBV12-4 TRBD1 TGTGCCAGCAGTAAACAGGGGGGCCAACACGGGAATGAGCAGTTCTTC CASSKQGGQHGNEQFF
few TRBJ2-2 TRBV19 TRBD2 TGTGCCAGTACAAAGACAGGTCCGGGACTAGCGGGAGGGTTCACCGGGGAGCTGTTTTTT CASTKTGPGLAGGFTGELFF
- TRBJ2-7 TRBV11-1 TRBD1 TGTGCCAGCAGCTGGGACAGGGGGCTTTCCTACGAGCAGTACTTC CASSWDRGLSYEQYF
- TRBJ2-7 TRBV15 - TGTGCCACCAGCAGAGGACAGGGAGGCTACGAGCAGTACTTC CATSRGQGGYEQYF
- TRBJ1-1 TRBV20-1 - TGCAGTGCTAGTGTCAGTAACACTGAAGCTTTCTTT CSASVSNTEAFF
- TRBJ2-3 TRBV20-1 TRBD2 TGCGGCCTCGGACTAGCGGTAGATACGCAGTATTTT CGLGLAVDTQYF
few TRBJ2-1 TRBV24-1 TRBD1 TGTGCCACCCGTGGGACAGGGAACAATGAGCAGTTCTTC CATRGTGNNEQFF
- TRBJ1-5 TRBV12-3/TRBV12-4 - TGTGCCAGCAGTTTCGATCGGGGAGACCAGCCCCAGCATTTT CASSFDRGDQPQHF
- TRBJ2-5 TRBV7-2 - TGTGCCAGCAGCTTATTGGAAGAGACCCAGTACTTC CASSLLEETQYF
- TRBJ1-6 TRBV11-2 TRBD1 TGTGCCATACACGTAGAGGGACAGAATTATAATTCACCCCTCCACTTT CAIHVEGQNYNSPLHF
- TRBJ1-3 TRBV2 - TGTGCCAGCAGTGAAGCTCAGTCTGGAAACACCATATATTTT CASSEAQSGNTIYF